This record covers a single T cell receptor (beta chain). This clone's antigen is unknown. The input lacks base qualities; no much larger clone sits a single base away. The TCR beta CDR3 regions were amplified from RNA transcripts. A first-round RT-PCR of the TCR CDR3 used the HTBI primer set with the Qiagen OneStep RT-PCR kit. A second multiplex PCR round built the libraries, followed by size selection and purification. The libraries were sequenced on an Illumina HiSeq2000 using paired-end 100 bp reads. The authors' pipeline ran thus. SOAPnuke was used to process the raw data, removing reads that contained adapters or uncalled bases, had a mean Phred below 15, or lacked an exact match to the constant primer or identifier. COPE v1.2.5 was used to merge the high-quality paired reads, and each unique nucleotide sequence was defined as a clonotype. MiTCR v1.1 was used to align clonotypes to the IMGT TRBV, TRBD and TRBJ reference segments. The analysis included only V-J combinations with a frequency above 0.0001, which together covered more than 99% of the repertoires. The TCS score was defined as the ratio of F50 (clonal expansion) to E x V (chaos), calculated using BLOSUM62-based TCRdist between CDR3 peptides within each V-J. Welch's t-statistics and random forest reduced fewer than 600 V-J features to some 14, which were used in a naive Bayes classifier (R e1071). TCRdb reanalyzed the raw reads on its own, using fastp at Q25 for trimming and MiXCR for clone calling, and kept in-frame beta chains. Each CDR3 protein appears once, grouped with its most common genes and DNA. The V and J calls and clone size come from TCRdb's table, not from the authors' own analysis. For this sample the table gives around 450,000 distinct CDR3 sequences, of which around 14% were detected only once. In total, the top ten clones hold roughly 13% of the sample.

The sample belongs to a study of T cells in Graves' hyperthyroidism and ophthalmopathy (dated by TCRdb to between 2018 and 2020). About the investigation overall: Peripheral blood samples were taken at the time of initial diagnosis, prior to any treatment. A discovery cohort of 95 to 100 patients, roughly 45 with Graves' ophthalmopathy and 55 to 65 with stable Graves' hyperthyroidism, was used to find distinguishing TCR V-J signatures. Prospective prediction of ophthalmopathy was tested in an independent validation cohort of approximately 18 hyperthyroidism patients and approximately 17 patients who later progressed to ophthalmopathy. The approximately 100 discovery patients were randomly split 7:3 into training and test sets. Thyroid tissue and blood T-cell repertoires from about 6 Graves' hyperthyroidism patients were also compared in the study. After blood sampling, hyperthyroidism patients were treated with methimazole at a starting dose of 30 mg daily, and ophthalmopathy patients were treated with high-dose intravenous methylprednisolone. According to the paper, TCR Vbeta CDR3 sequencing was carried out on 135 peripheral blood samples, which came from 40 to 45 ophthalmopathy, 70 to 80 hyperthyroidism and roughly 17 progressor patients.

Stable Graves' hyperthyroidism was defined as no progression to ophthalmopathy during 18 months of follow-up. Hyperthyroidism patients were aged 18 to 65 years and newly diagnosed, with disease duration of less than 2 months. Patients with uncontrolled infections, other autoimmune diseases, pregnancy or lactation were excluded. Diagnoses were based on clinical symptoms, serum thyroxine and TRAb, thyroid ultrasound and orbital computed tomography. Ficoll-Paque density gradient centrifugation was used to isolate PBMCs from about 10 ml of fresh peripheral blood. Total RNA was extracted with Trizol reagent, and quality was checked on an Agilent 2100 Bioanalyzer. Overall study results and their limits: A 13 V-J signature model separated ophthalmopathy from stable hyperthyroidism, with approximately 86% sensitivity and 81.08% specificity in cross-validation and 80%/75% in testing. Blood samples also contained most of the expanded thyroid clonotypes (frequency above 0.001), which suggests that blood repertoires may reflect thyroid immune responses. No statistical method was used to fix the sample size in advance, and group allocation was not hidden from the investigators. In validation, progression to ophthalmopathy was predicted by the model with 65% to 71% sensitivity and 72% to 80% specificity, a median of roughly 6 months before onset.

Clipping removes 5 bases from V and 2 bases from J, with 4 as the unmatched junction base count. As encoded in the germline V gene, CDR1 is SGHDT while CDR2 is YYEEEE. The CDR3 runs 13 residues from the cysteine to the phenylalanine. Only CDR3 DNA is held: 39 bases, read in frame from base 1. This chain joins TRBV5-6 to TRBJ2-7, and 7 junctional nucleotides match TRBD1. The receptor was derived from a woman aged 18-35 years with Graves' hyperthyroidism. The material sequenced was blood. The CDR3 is CASRYGTAYEQYF. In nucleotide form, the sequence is TGTGCCAGCAGGTATGGGACAGCCTACGAGCAGTACTTC.